Listed below are T cell receptor beta chains from one sample, sequenced in a study of blood T cells in healthy people across ages. MiXCR, applied by TCRdb to the 5' RACE reads, yields one record per CDR3 protein. The table includes 1,800,000 or so distinct CDR3 sequences, roughly two fifths detected once. The specimen sequenced was blood. The receptor set was obtained from a human donor in good health. The CDR3 runs from the conserved cysteine through the conserved F or W. D genes are given only for firm matches. The size field is filled for only some rows; it gives once, few, many or a size class.

cdr3_nt: TGTGCCAGCAGTCGACAGGGTCAGGATCAGCCCCAGCATTTT; cdr3_aa: CASSRQGQDQPQHF; clone_size: few; j_call: TRBJ1-5; v_call: TRBV2; d_call: TRBD1
cdr3_nt: TGTGCCAGCAGTTCATTAGGGGAAAGCTATGGCTACACCTTC; cdr3_aa: CASSSLGESYGYTF; clone_size: few; j_call: TRBJ1-2; v_call: TRBV28; d_call: NA
cdr3_nt: TGCAGTGCGCACAGGGGAGTGAATCAGCCCCAGCATTTT; cdr3_aa: CSAHRGVNQPQHF; clone_size: NA; j_call: TRBJ1-5; v_call: TRBV20-1; d_call: TRBD1
cdr3_nt: TGTGCCATCAGGGAAGGACAGGGAATGAATGGCTACACCTTC; cdr3_aa: CAIREGQGMNGYTF; clone_size: NA; j_call: TRBJ1-2; v_call: TRBV10-3; d_call: TRBD1
cdr3_nt: TGTGCCAGCAGCTTAGATCCCACCCTTGGAAACACCATATATTTT; cdr3_aa: CASSLDPTLGNTIYF; clone_size: NA; j_call: TRBJ1-3; v_call: TRBV7-8; d_call: NA
cdr3_nt: TGTGCCAGCAGCTCCCGACCCCCCCTTCAGTACTTC; cdr3_aa: CASSSRPPLQYF; clone_size: few; j_call: TRBJ2-4; v_call: TRBV7-2; d_call: NA
cdr3_nt: TGTGCCAGCAGTGGGGTGACAGTCTCCCAAGAGACCCAGTACTTC; cdr3_aa: CASSGVTVSQETQYF; clone_size: few; j_call: TRBJ2-5; v_call: TRBV28; d_call: NA
cdr3_nt: TGTGCCAGCAGTTACGTGGTGGGTTATTACAATGAGCAGTTCTTC; cdr3_aa: CASSYVVGYYNEQFF; clone_size: many; j_call: TRBJ2-1; v_call: TRBV6-2/TRBV6-3; d_call: NA
cdr3_nt: TGTGCCAGCAGCTTCGAAGGGTGGTATCGCACAGATACGCAGTATTTT; cdr3_aa: CASSFEGWYRTDTQYF; clone_size: NA; j_call: TRBJ2-3; v_call: TRBV6-5; d_call: NA
cdr3_nt: TGCGCCAGCAGTGAGTCGCTAGGGGAGCATGGGGATACGCAGTATTTT; cdr3_aa: CASSESLGEHGDTQYF; clone_size: NA; j_call: TRBJ2-3; v_call: TRBV10-2; d_call: NA
cdr3_nt: TGTGCCAGCAGCGTACAATGGAACGAGCAGTACTTC; cdr3_aa: CASSVQWNEQYF; clone_size: few; j_call: TRBJ2-7; v_call: TRBV7-2; d_call: NA
cdr3_nt: TGTGCCAGCAGCTTGGGACAGAGCTCGCTGGGTGAGCAGTTCTTC; cdr3_aa: CASSLGQSSLGEQFF; clone_size: NA; j_call: TRBJ2-1; v_call: TRBV11-3; d_call: TRBD1
cdr3_nt: TGCAGTGCTATCCCGGGACAGGGGTATTCCTATGGCTACATCTTC; cdr3_aa: CSAIPGQGYSYGYIF; clone_size: NA; j_call: TRBJ1-2; v_call: TRBV20-1; d_call: TRBD1
cdr3_nt: TGCAGCGTTGTGAGGGAGGAGGGCTACACCTTC; cdr3_aa: CSVVREEGYTF; clone_size: many; j_call: TRBJ1-2; v_call: TRBV29-1; d_call: NA
cdr3_nt: TGCAGTCCGTTAACAGGGTATAACACTGAAGCTTTCTTT; cdr3_aa: CSPLTGYNTEAFF; clone_size: NA; j_call: TRBJ1-1; v_call: TRBV20-1; d_call: NA
cdr3_nt: TGTGCCAGCAGGGACCGTGGGGGTTCCCAGTTCTTC; cdr3_aa: CASRDRGGSQFF; clone_size: few; j_call: TRBJ2-1; v_call: TRBV7-3; d_call: NA
cdr3_nt: TGTGCCAGCAGCCAATTGGTGCTGGATCAAGAGACCCAGTACTTC; cdr3_aa: CASSQLVLDQETQYF; clone_size: NA; j_call: TRBJ2-5; v_call: TRBV3-1; d_call: NA
cdr3_nt: TGCAGTGCTAGAGTAGCGGCCGGGACCCCTACCGAAGAGACCCAGTACTTC; cdr3_aa: CSARVAAGTPTEETQYF; clone_size: NA; j_call: TRBJ2-5; v_call: TRBV20-1; d_call: NA
cdr3_nt: TGCAGCGCCGAGGACAGCTCCTACGAGCAGTACTTC; cdr3_aa: CSAEDSSYEQYF; clone_size: many; j_call: TRBJ2-7; v_call: TRBV20-1; d_call: NA
cdr3_nt: TGCAGCGTTGATGGACAGGTTCGGGAGACCCAGTACTTC; cdr3_aa: CSVDGQVRETQYF; clone_size: many; j_call: TRBJ2-5; v_call: TRBV29-1; d_call: TRBD1
cdr3_nt: TGTGCCAGCAGTTCCCTGAAGCGGGGGAACACAGATACGCAGTATTTT; cdr3_aa: CASSSLKRGNTDTQYF; clone_size: once; j_call: TRBJ2-3; v_call: TRBV12-3/TRBV12-4; d_call: TRBD2
cdr3_nt: TGCAGTCCAACAGGGGGTCAGTATTTT; cdr3_aa: CSPTGGQYF; clone_size: few; j_call: TRBJ2-3; v_call: TRBV20-1; d_call: TRBD1
cdr3_nt: TGTGCCAGCGTATGGGACAGAGTCTACGAGCAGTACTTC; cdr3_aa: CASVWDRVYEQYF; clone_size: few; j_call: TRBJ2-7; v_call: TRBV2; d_call: TRBD1
cdr3_nt: TGCAGCGTCGGTCTAGCGGGGTATACTGGCACAGATACGCAGTATTTT; cdr3_aa: CSVGLAGYTGTDTQYF; clone_size: NA; j_call: TRBJ2-3; v_call: TRBV29-1; d_call: TRBD2
cdr3_nt: TGTGCCATCAGTGACCACAATCAGCCCCAGCATTTT; cdr3_aa: CAISDHNQPQHF; clone_size: NA; j_call: TRBJ1-5; v_call: TRBV10-3; d_call: NA
cdr3_nt: TGCAGCGTTGCCGATTGGGAGATGGGGGTAGGAGAGCAGTTCTTC; cdr3_aa: CSVADWEMGVGEQFF; clone_size: NA; j_call: TRBJ2-1; v_call: TRBV29-1; d_call: NA
cdr3_nt: TGTGCCAGCACCCTCCTTTCAAGGCTACCATTCTACGAGCAGTACTTC; cdr3_aa: CASTLLSRLPFYEQYF; clone_size: few; j_call: TRBJ2-7; v_call: TRBV11-2; d_call: NA
cdr3_nt: TGTGCCAGCAGTTACTCTGGGGCCAACGTCCTGACTTTC; cdr3_aa: CASSYSGANVLTF; clone_size: many; j_call: TRBJ2-6; v_call: TRBV6-2/TRBV6-3; d_call: NA
cdr3_nt: TGTGCCAGCAGCAGAGGGACAGGGGCCGGGGAGCTGTTTTTT; cdr3_aa: CASSRGTGAGELFF; clone_size: few; j_call: TRBJ2-2; v_call: TRBV9; d_call: TRBD1
cdr3_nt: TGTGCCAGCAGCCAAGGGGGTAGCGGGACCATCTCCTACGAGCAGTACTTC; cdr3_aa: CASSQGGSGTISYEQYF; clone_size: NA; j_call: TRBJ2-7; v_call: TRBV3-1; d_call: TRBD2
cdr3_nt: TGTGCCAGCAGCCAGGGCAGGACCTCTGGGGCCAACGTCCTGACTTTC; cdr3_aa: CASSQGRTSGANVLTF; clone_size: few; j_call: TRBJ2-6; v_call: TRBV4-2; d_call: NA
cdr3_nt: TGTGCCAGCAGTTATTTCCAGGGTCGCCCCTACAATGAGCAGTTCTTC; cdr3_aa: CASSYFQGRPYNEQFF; clone_size: few; j_call: TRBJ2-1; v_call: TRBV6-6; d_call: NA
cdr3_nt: TGTGCCACCAGCCAGGGGCCTGACAGGATGGATGAAAAACTGTTTTTT; cdr3_aa: CATSQGPDRMDEKLFF; clone_size: NA; j_call: TRBJ1-4; v_call: TRBV24-1; d_call: NA
cdr3_nt: TGTGCCAGCAGCCGGGACAGCGGTCGTAGCTACACCTTC; cdr3_aa: CASSRDSGRSYTF; clone_size: NA; j_call: TRBJ1-2; v_call: TRBV7-3; d_call: TRBD1
cdr3_nt: TGTGCCAGCAGCCAATCGGGGGATGGCTACACCTTC; cdr3_aa: CASSQSGDGYTF; clone_size: NA; j_call: TRBJ1-2; v_call: TRBV16; d_call: NA
cdr3_nt: TGCAGCGCCCAGGGCCACCTAGCCAAAAACATTCAGTACTTC; cdr3_aa: CSAQGHLAKNIQYF; clone_size: NA; j_call: TRBJ2-4; v_call: TRBV29-1; d_call: NA
cdr3_nt: TGTGCCAGCAGTTCGGGACAGTCGAACACTGAAGCTTTCTTT; cdr3_aa: CASSSGQSNTEAFF; clone_size: NA; j_call: TRBJ1-1; v_call: TRBV28; d_call: TRBD1
cdr3_nt: TGTGCCAGCAGCTTCGAACCTAGCGGGGGGACGCGAGAGACCCAGTACTTC; cdr3_aa: CASSFEPSGGTRETQYF; clone_size: few; j_call: TRBJ2-5; v_call: TRBV7-8; d_call: TRBD2
cdr3_nt: TGCGCCAGCAGCGTAGCAGGGCCCCTTAACTATGGCTACACCTTC; cdr3_aa: CASSVAGPLNYGYTF; clone_size: NA; j_call: TRBJ1-2; v_call: TRBV9; d_call: NA
cdr3_nt: TGTGCCAGCAGTTCCCGGTCGTACCAAGAGACCCAGTACTTC; cdr3_aa: CASSSRSYQETQYF; clone_size: NA; j_call: TRBJ2-5; v_call: TRBV6-2/TRBV6-3; d_call: NA
cdr3_nt: TGCAGTGCTAGTGACAGGGGGGATGATAACACTGAAGCTTTCTTT; cdr3_aa: CSASDRGDDNTEAFF; clone_size: NA; j_call: TRBJ1-1; v_call: TRBV20-1; d_call: TRBD1
cdr3_nt: TGTGCCAGCGCGGGACTAGCGGGGGGCCAAGAGACCCAGTACTTC; cdr3_aa: CASAGLAGGQETQYF; clone_size: NA; j_call: TRBJ2-5; v_call: TRBV7-2; d_call: TRBD2
cdr3_nt: TGCGCCAGCAGCTTAGAAGGGGCCGCTGTTAACACCGGGGAGCTGTTTTTT; cdr3_aa: CASSLEGAAVNTGELFF; clone_size: NA; j_call: TRBJ2-2; v_call: TRBV5-1; d_call: NA
cdr3_nt: TGTGCCAGCAGCTCTTCCGGACTAGCTGCCTACGAGCAGTACTTC; cdr3_aa: CASSSSGLAAYEQYF; clone_size: NA; j_call: TRBJ2-7; v_call: TRBV7-2; d_call: TRBD2
cdr3_nt: TGCAGCGTTAGCAGGGGCGTGGGCACTGAAGCTTTCTTT; cdr3_aa: CSVSRGVGTEAFF; clone_size: few; j_call: TRBJ1-1; v_call: TRBV29-1; d_call: NA